The present entry profiles one TCR beta chain with its context. The target antigen is unknown. Only in-frame clones appear in the TCRdb table, and some are missing; sequencing was by immunoSEQ multiplex PCR. The sample lists about 100,000 clones, about nine tenths seen once, with 0.31% in the top ten. These data belong to a study of OX40 agonist ivuxolimab in advanced cancers. In the study overall: Head and neck, renal cell, melanoma or hepatocellular carcinoma were the cancers that dose-escalation patients had. Study outcomes and limitations: The 0.1-3.0 mg/kg partial responders had among the lowest clonal expansion. The CD4+ and CD8+ T cells in the blood had expanded clonally by week 6 at 0.1 to 3.0 mg/kg. Among expanded peripheral T cells, antigen specificity went undetermined.

The CDR3 sequence is 12 residues long. V was shortened by 5 bases and J by 4 bases, with 6 bases between the two germline ends. In germline, CDR1 is MNHEY, CDR2 SVGAGI. The rearrangement joins TRBV6-5 to TRBJ2-1; no reliable D call. Specimen: CD4+ or CD8+ T cells sorted from blood, collected in a trial of the OX40 agonist ivuxolimab. This receptor was taken from an adult with an advanced solid tumor such as melanoma, head and neck, liver or kidney cancer. The CDR3 DNA reads as TGTGCCAGCAGTAACCCTTACAATGAGCAGTTCTTC. It specifies CASSNPYNEQFF.